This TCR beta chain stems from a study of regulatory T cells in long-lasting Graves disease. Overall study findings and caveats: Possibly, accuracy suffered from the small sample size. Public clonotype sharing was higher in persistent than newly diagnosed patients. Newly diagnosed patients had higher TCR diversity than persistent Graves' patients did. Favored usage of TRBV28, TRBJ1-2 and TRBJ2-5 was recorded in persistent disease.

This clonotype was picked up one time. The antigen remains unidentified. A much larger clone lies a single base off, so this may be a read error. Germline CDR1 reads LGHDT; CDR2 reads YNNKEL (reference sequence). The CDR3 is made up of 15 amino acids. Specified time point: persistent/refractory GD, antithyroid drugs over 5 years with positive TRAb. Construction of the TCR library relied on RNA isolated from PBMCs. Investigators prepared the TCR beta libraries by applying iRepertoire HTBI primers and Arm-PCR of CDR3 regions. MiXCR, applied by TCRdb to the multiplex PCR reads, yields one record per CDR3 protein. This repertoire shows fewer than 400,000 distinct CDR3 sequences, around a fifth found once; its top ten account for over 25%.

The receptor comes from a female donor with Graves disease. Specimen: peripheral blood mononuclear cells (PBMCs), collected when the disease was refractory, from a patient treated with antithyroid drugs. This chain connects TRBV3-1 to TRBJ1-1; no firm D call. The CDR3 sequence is CAISLDPSADTEAFF. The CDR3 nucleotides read TGTGCCATCAGCCTGGACCCCTCAGCGGACACTGAAGCTTTCTTT.